Listed below are T cell receptor beta chains from one sample, sequenced in a study of T cells after yellow fever vaccination. TCRdb re-analysed the 5' RACE reads in MiXCR, keeping a single row per CDR3 protein. The data hold roughly 250,000 distinct CDR3 sequences, with over 10% observed a single time. The sample was CD4+ T cells sorted from PBMCs, taken 45 days after the yellow fever booster vaccination. Receptors originate from a man younger than 40 who received the YFV17D yellow fever vaccine. CDR3s include the opening cysteine and the closing phenylalanine or tryptophan. The order of the fields is CDR3 DNA, CDR3 protein, J gene, D gene, V gene, clone size, CDR3 length. D genes are given only for firm matches. A row's size may be missing; if present it is once, few, many or a size class.

CDR3nt: TGTGCCAGCAGCTTGGAAGGACAGGGGAGCACTGAAGCTTTCTTT; CDR3aa: CASSLEGQGSTEAFF; j_gene: TRBJ1-1; d_gene: TRBD1; v_gene: TRBV5-4; abundance: few; len: 15
CDR3nt: TGTGCCAGCAGTACACTGGGACGGGTTAGCGAGAGCTCCGACAATGAGCAGTTCTTC; CDR3aa: CASSTLGRVSESSDNEQFF; j_gene: TRBJ2-1; d_gene: -; v_gene: TRBV21-1; abundance: many; len: 19
CDR3nt: TGCGCCAGCAGCGAGACTAGCGGGATGTACACAGATACGCAGTATTTT; CDR3aa: CASSETSGMYTDTQYF; j_gene: TRBJ2-3; d_gene: TRBD2; v_gene: TRBV5-1; abundance: few; len: 16
CDR3nt: TGTGCCAGCAGCCAGTTCACCCACAATGAGCAGTTCTTC; CDR3aa: CASSQFTHNEQFF; j_gene: TRBJ2-1; d_gene: -; v_gene: TRBV14; abundance: few; len: 13
CDR3nt: TGCAGTGCTAGAAGGACTAGCGTTGGCCACGAGCAGTACTTC; CDR3aa: CSARRTSVGHEQYF; j_gene: TRBJ2-7; d_gene: TRBD2; v_gene: TRBV20-1; abundance: few; len: 14
CDR3nt: TGCAGTGCTAGAGGGGGGACAGAGTACGAGCAGTACTTC; CDR3aa: CSARGGTEYEQYF; j_gene: TRBJ2-7; d_gene: TRBD1; v_gene: TRBV20-1; abundance: few; len: 13
CDR3nt: TGTGCCAGCAGAGGGAGGGGGCGCCTAGATGAGCAGTTCTTC; CDR3aa: CASRGRGRLDEQFF; j_gene: TRBJ2-1; d_gene: -; v_gene: TRBV28; abundance: few; len: 14
CDR3nt: TGTGCCAGCAACCAAGCAGATACGCAGTATTTT; CDR3aa: CASNQADTQYF; j_gene: TRBJ2-3; d_gene: -; v_gene: TRBV6-2/TRBV6-3; abundance: few; len: 11
CDR3nt: TGTGCCACCAGCTTGGGCTCGACCTACACCTTC; CDR3aa: CATSLGSTYTF; j_gene: TRBJ1-2; d_gene: -; v_gene: TRBV5-6; abundance: once; len: 11
CDR3nt: TGTGCCATCAGTGAAGGTGGAGGGGGCGGTATTACAGATACGCAGTATTTT; CDR3aa: CAISEGGGGGITDTQYF; j_gene: TRBJ2-3; d_gene: -; v_gene: TRBV10-3; abundance: few; len: 17
CDR3nt: TGTGCCAGTAAGCGGGCAGGTAGCACAGATACGCAGTATTTT; CDR3aa: CASKRAGSTDTQYF; j_gene: TRBJ2-3; d_gene: -; v_gene: TRBV19; abundance: -; len: 14
CDR3nt: TGTGCCAGCAGTCGACTAGCGGGGAAACTTCCTAGCACAGATACGCAGTATTTT; CDR3aa: CASSRLAGKLPSTDTQYF; j_gene: TRBJ2-3; d_gene: TRBD2; v_gene: TRBV2; abundance: few; len: 18
CDR3nt: TGTGCCAGCAGAGCGGACAGGGGGCGCGAACCCCAAGAGACCCAGTACTTC; CDR3aa: CASRADRGREPQETQYF; j_gene: TRBJ2-5; d_gene: TRBD1; v_gene: TRBV6-1; abundance: few; len: 17
CDR3nt: TGTGCCAGCTCACCAAGGACCGGGGCATCTTACTTC; CDR3aa: CASSPRTGASYF; j_gene: TRBJ2-7; d_gene: -; v_gene: TRBV18; abundance: -; len: 12
CDR3nt: TGCAGTGCTAGTCGTTTAGCGGGAGCTGGGGATGAGCAGTTCTTC; CDR3aa: CSASRLAGAGDEQFF; j_gene: TRBJ2-1; d_gene: TRBD2; v_gene: TRBV20-1; abundance: -; len: 15
CDR3nt: TGCAGTGCGCCGAAACAGGGGGCCGGCACAGATACGCAGTATTTT; CDR3aa: CSAPKQGAGTDTQYF; j_gene: TRBJ2-3; d_gene: TRBD1; v_gene: TRBV20-1; abundance: few; len: 15
CDR3nt: TGCAGTGGGTTGGGGGGGGGCACAGATACGCAGTATTTT; CDR3aa: CSGLGGGTDTQYF; j_gene: TRBJ2-3; d_gene: TRBD2; v_gene: TRBV20-1; abundance: -; len: 13
CDR3nt: TGTGCCAGCAGTGAGGACCCTACAGGGTACACTGAAGCTTTCTTT; CDR3aa: CASSEDPTGYTEAFF; j_gene: TRBJ1-1; d_gene: -; v_gene: TRBV6-1; abundance: few; len: 15
CDR3nt: TGTGCCACCAGCTCGGGGCTCGGAGTCACCGGGGAGCTGTTTTTT; CDR3aa: CATSSGLGVTGELFF; j_gene: TRBJ2-2; d_gene: -; v_gene: TRBV15; abundance: -; len: 15
CDR3nt: TGTGCCAGCAGCGAGGGGGGGCTCGCCTACAATGAGCAGTTCTTC; CDR3aa: CASSEGGLAYNEQFF; j_gene: TRBJ2-1; d_gene: -; v_gene: TRBV9; abundance: few; len: 15
CDR3nt: TGTGCCAGCAGTTATGGAGGGAGCTACGAGCAGTACTTC; CDR3aa: CASSYGGSYEQYF; j_gene: TRBJ2-7; d_gene: -; v_gene: TRBV12-3/TRBV12-4; abundance: few; len: 13
CDR3nt: TGTGCCAGCAGTTTAATCAGCGAGGTGCAGTTCTTC; CDR3aa: CASSLISEVQFF; j_gene: TRBJ2-1; d_gene: -; v_gene: TRBV28; abundance: -; len: 12
CDR3nt: TGCAGTTGGCCGGGACACGGGAACTACGAGCAGTACTTC; CDR3aa: CSWPGHGNYEQYF; j_gene: TRBJ2-7; d_gene: -; v_gene: TRBV20-1; abundance: -; len: 13